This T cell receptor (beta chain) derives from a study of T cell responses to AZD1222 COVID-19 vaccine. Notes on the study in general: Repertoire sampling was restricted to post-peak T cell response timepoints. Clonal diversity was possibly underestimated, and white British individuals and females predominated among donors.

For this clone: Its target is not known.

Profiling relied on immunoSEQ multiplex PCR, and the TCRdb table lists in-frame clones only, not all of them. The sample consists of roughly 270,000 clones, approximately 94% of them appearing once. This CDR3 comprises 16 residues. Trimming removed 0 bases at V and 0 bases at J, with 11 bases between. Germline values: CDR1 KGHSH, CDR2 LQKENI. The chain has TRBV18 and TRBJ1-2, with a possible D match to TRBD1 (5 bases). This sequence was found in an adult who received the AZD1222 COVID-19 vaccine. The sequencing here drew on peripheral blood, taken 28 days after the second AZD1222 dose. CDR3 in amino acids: CASSPPGGNANYGYTF. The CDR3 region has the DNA TGTGCCAGCTCACCACCGGGGGGTAACGCTAACTATGGCTACACCTTC.